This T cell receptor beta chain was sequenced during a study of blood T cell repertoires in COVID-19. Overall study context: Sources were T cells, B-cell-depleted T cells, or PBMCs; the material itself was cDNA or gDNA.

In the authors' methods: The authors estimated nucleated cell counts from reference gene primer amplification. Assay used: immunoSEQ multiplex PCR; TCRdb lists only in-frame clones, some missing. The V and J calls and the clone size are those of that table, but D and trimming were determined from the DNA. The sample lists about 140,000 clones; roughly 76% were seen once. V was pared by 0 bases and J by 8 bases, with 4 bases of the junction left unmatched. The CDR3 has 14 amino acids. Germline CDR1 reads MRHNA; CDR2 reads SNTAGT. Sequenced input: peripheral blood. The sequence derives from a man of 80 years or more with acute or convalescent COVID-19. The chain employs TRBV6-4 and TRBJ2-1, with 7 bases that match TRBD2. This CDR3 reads CASSDSGGKDEQFF. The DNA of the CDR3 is TGTGCCAGCAGTGACTCGGGAGGGAAGGATGAGCAGTTCTTC.